One and the same sample provided the 21 T cell receptor beta chains below, sequenced in a study of T cell responses to AZD1222 COVID-19 vaccine. Sequenced by immunoSEQ multiplex PCR; TCRdb stores in-frame clones only, minus some. The profile shows 90,000 to 150,000 clones, just over 90% of them singletons. The material was peripheral blood, obtained on day 0 of AZD1222 vaccination. These receptors came from an adult in good health.

The chain carries TRBV29-1 and TRBJ1-1, with D possibly being TRBD1 (6 bases). The CDR3 is made up of 14 amino acids. Trimming removed 4 bases from V and 4 bases from J, with 16 bases in between. The germline V gene encodes CDR1 SQVTM and CDR2 ANQGSEA. The DNA of the CDR3 is TGCAGCGTTGGCCACGGGGGGCAGATCACTGAAGCTTTCTTT. Translated, it gives CSVGHGGQITEAFF.

V usage is TRBV5-5 and J usage is TRBJ1-6; TRBD1 aligns across 7 bases. The V and J ends lost 4 bases and 6 bases, in that order; junction bases with no gene match: 7. Germline V lookup: CDR1 SGHKS, CDR2 YYEKEE (reference sequence). CDR3 length: 15 amino acids. This CDR3 is CASSVRDSPNSPLHF. The CDR3 DNA is TGTGCCAGCAGCGTCCGGGACAGCCCTAATTCACCCCTCCACTTT.

This sequence joins TRBV5-8 and TRBJ1-4, with TRBD1 as a possible D gene (5 bases). The length of the CDR3 is 16 residues. Germline loops: CDR1 SGHTS, CDR2 YDEGEE. Trimming cost V 2 bases and J 0 bases, with 11 bases left between them. CDR3 sequence (DNA): TGTGCCAGCAGCTTCTTCCAGGGACCAACTAATGAAAAACTGTTTTTT. This sequence encodes CASSFFQGPTNEKLFF.

This chain links TRBV27 with TRBJ1-2, with 7 nucleotides matching TRBD1. CDR1 is MNHEY and CDR2 is SMNVEV in the germline V gene (reference sequence). The CDR3 loop spans 14 amino acids. The V gene end was trimmed by 4 bases and the J gene end by 9 bases; junction bases not matched to a gene: 11. The CDR3 loop reads CASSSSRLGQSYTF. The CDR3 nucleotides read TGTGCCAGCAGTTCAAGTCGACTGGGACAGAGCTACACCTTC.

Written as DNA, the CDR3 is TGTGCCAGCAGCCAAGACCCCGGGCCCATCTCTGGAAACACCATATATTTT. This encodes CASSQDPGPISGNTIYF. This chain links TRBV14 with TRBJ1-3; no reliable D call. This CDR3 is 17 amino acids long. V shed 0 bases and J shed 0 bases, with 12 bases lying between them. Germline CDR1 reads SGHDN; CDR2 reads FVKESK.

The chain carries TRBV5-1 and TRBJ2-3; the D gene is possibly TRBD1 (7 bases). Germline CDR1 is SGHRS and CDR2 is YFSETQ. With 7 bases removed from V and 3 bases from J, the gap between germline ends came to 27 bases. The CDR3 runs 18 residues. The CDR3 sequence: CASCEGQGGLTPTDTQYF. CDR3 nucleotides: TGCGCCAGCTGTGAGGGGCAGGGGGGCCTGACCCCGACAGATACGCAGTATTTT.

The J gene is TRBJ2-2, the V gene TRBV5-4; 10 nucleotides agree with TRBD1. This CDR3 spans 16 amino acids. Germline V lookup: CDR1 SGHNT, CDR2 YYREEE (reference sequence). Germline trimming cut 4 bases from V and 5 bases from J; bases unmatched to any gene: 8. CDR3 residues: CASSLRQGAGTGELFF. CDR3 nucleotide sequence: TGTGCCAGCAGCCTTCGACAGGGGGCGGGTACCGGGGAGCTGTTTTTT. Combining the CDR3 with reference TRBV5-4 and TRBJ2-2 gives the whole variable domain ETGVTQSPTHLIKTRGQQVTLRCSSQSGHNTVSWYQQALGQGPQFIFQYYREEENGRGNFPPRFSGLQFPNYSSELNVNALELDDSALYLCASSLRQGAGTGELFFGEGSRLTVL.

V and J are TRBV2 and TRBJ2-7; D possibly matches TRBD1 or TRBD2 (5 bases each). The CDR3 sequence is 13 residues long. The V end was cut by 6 bases, the J end by 0 bases, with 9 bases between. Per the germline V gene, CDR1 is SNHLY and CDR2 is FYNNEI. CDR3 region: CASRSGSSYEQYF. In nucleotides, the CDR3 is TGTGCCAGCAGATCAGGGAGCTCCTACGAGCAGTACTTC.

J is TRBJ1-6 and V is TRBV9, with TRBD1 matching 7 bases. The germline gives CDR1 SGDLS, CDR2 YYNGEE. V was clipped by 3 bases and J by 0 bases; unmatched bases: 9. The CDR3 sequence is 18 residues long. CDR3 in DNA: TGTGCCAGCAGCGGAGGAGTGACAGGGAGCTCCTATAATTCACCCCTCCACTTT. The encoded protein is CASSGGVTGSSYNSPLHF.

This CDR3 is CASSATGGASSPLHF. CDR3 DNA: TGTGCCAGCAGTGCGACAGGGGGCGCGAGTTCACCCCTCCACTTT. V gene TRBV6-4 combines with J gene TRBJ1-6; 10 bases map to TRBD1. Trimming cost V 4 bases and J 9 bases; bases outside gene matches: 6. The length of the CDR3 is 15 residues. Germline V gene data show CDR1 as MRHNA and CDR2 as SNTAGT.

The rearrangement links TRBV5-1 to TRBJ2-7; TRBD1 matches at 8 bases. Germline assignment: CDR1 SGHRS and CDR2 YFSETQ. The CDR3 runs 14 residues. V lost 2 bases to trimming and J lost 5 bases; unmatched junction nucleotides: 6. The CDR3 DNA follows: TGCGCCAGCAGCTTAGGACAGGGCAGAGACGAGCAGTACTTC. This translates into CASSLGQGRDEQYF.

CDR3 in DNA: TGCGCCAGCAGCTTGGAGGGGGCCCCAGGAGCTTTCTTT. Protein sequence: CASSLEGAPGAFF. V usage is TRBV5-1 and J usage is TRBJ1-1; 7 bases align to TRBD1. Germline V gene data show CDR1 as SGHRS and CDR2 as YFSETQ. Unmatched junction bases numbered 6, after V lost 0 bases and J lost 10 bases. CDR3 length equals 13 residues.

The V and J genes are TRBV3-1 (or the pseudogene TRBV3-2) and TRBJ2-7; D remains unclear. Looked up from germline, CDR1 is LGHDT and CDR2 is YNNKEL (reference sequence). Trimming stripped 4 bases from V and 3 bases from J, with 16 bases between. CDR3 length: 15 residues. CDR3 amino acids: CASSPTVGRLYEQYF. The CDR3 coding sequence is TGTGCCAGCAGCCCTACGGTAGGGCGGCTCTACGAGCAGTACTTC.

This clone was picked up a small number of times. The rearrangement joins TRBV29-1 to TRBJ2-7, with unresolved D. Germline V gene lookup returns CDR1 SQVTM and CDR2 ANQGSEA. This CDR3 comprises 12 residues. Trimming stripped 4 bases from V and 1 base from J, with 8 bases between. Written as DNA, the CDR3 is TGCAGCGTTGGTCCATCTTCCTACGAGCAGTACTTC. This gives the protein CSVGPSSYEQYF.

This clone has only one observation. The chain combines TRBV28 with TRBJ1-2; unclear D gene. V dropped 4 bases and J dropped 4 bases, with 7 bases sitting between them. This CDR3 comprises 12 residues. Germline V gene lookup returns CDR1 MDHEN and CDR2 SYDVKM. The CDR3 region has the DNA TGTGCCAGCAGTTATTCTACCTATGGCTACACCTTC. Protein product: CASSYSTYGYTF.

The chain has TRBV5-1 and TRBJ2-1; perhaps D is TRBD1 or TRBD2 (6 bases each). Germline V lookup: CDR1 SGHRS, CDR2 YFSETQ. V was cut by 4 bases and J by 4 bases, with 15 bases left in between. The CDR3 extends over 15 amino acids. The CDR3 reads CASSPRTGAYNEQFF. Written as DNA, the CDR3 is TGCGCCAGCAGCCCCAGGACGGGGGCGTACAATGAGCAGTTCTTC.

This chain uses TRBV29-1 with TRBJ2-7, with TRBD2 matching 7 bases. The CDR3 extends over 12 amino acids. V was pared by 2 bases and J by 3 bases, with 1 base of the junction left unmatched. CDR1 SQVTM and CDR2 ANQGSEA come from the germline V gene. The CDR3 DNA reads as TGCAGCGTTGAATCGGGGGGCTACGAGCAGTACTTC. This translates into CSVESGGYEQYF.

The sample holds one count of this clone. The J gene is TRBJ1-2, the V gene TRBV6-5, with TRBD1 as a possible D gene (5 bases). Trimming shortened V by 3 bases and J by 6 bases, and 20 bases separated the two germline ends. Germline CDR1 MNHEY, CDR2 SVGAGI. The CDR3 loop spans 16 amino acids. The CDR3 DNA reads TGTGCCAGCAGTTATGGGGGTACCGGGAAAAGGGATGGCTACACCTTC. The encoded protein is CASSYGGTGKRDGYTF.

This chain connects TRBV18 to TRBJ1-1, with 7 bases fitting TRBD1. Germline V gene sequence: CDR1 KGHSH, CDR2 LQKENI. The CDR3 sequence is 12 residues long. Trimming cost V 4 bases and J 8 bases; bases outside gene matches: 4. The CDR3 loop is CASSLKDREAFF. CDR3 in DNA: TGTGCCAGCTCACTAAAGGACAGGGAAGCTTTCTTT.

J is TRBJ2-3 and V is TRBV5-1; D is perhaps TRBD2 (5 bases). Germline CDR1 and CDR2: SGHRS and YFSETQ. V lost 2 bases to trimming and J lost 4 bases, with 8 bases between them. This CDR3 is built from 13 residues. The CDR3 DNA reads as TGCGCCAGCAGCTTAGGGAGTCCAGATACGCAGTATTTT. This codes for CASSLGSPDTQYF.

The chain has TRBV29-1 and TRBJ1-1, with a tentative D call TRBD1 (5 bases). Between the trimmed V and J ends, which lost 7 bases and 7 bases, there was a span of 13 bases. CDR3 length: 11 amino acids. Germline loops: CDR1 SQVTM, CDR2 ANQGSEA. The CDR3 loop is CSGRHTGEAFF. CDR3 nucleotides: TGCAGCGGCCGCCACACAGGTGAAGCTTTCTTT.